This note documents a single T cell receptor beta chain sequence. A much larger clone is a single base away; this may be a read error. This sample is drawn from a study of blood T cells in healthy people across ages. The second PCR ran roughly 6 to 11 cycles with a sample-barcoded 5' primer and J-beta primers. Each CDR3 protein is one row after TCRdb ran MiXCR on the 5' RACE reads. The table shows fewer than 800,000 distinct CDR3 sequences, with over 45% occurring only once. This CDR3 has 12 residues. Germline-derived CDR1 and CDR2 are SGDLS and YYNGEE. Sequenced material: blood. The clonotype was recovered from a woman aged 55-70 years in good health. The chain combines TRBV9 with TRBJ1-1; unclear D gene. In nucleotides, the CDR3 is TGTACCAGCAGCGTGGGGAACACTGAAGCTTTCTTT. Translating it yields CTSSVGNTEAFF.